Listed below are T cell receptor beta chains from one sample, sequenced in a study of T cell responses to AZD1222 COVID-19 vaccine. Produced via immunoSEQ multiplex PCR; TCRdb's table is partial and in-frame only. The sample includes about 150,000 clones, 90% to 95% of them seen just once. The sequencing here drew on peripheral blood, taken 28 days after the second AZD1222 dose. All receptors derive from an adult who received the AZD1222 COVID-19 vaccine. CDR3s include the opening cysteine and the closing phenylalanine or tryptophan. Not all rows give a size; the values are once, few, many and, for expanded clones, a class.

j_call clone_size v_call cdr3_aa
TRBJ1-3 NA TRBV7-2 CASSLGPLVDTIYF
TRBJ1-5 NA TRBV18 CASSRGTGTFSNQPQHF
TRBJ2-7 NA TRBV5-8 CASSSSFYEQYF
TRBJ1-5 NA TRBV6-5 CASRPTGEVQPQHF
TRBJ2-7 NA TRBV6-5 CASSPGLLSYEQYF
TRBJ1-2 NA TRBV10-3 CAISEQPVDGYTF
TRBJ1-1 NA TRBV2 CASTQEGAEAFF
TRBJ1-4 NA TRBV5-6 CASSWGHETEKLFF
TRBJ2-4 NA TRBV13 CASSQAGGATIAKNIQYF
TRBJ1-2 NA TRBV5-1 CASSLEGRGYGYTF
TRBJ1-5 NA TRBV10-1 CASSEKQGAYSNQPQHF
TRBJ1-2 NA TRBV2 CASSERDRGHGYTF
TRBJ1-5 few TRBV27 CASSFVAGSQPQHF
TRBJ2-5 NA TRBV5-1 CASSLGGPPREETQYF
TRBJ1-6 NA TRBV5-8 CASSFGIGNSPLHF